One TCR beta chain is described in this entry. The sample comes from a study of shared T cell receptors in the human thymus. V gave up 1 base and J gave up 3 bases, with 17 bases separating them. This CDR3 is built from 17 residues. In germline, CDR1 is LGHNA, CDR2 YSLEER. Produced via immunoSEQ multiplex PCR; TCRdb's table is partial and in-frame only. In the table there are under 700,000 clones, about 84% of which are singletons. This sample also belongs to another study, concerning human thymus T cells. That work adds: Related reports documented highly overlapping thymic repertoires among unrelated individuals.

The chain carries TRBV4-3 and TRBJ2-3; perhaps TRBD2 as D (6 bases). Sequenced sample: thymocytes. This clonotype was obtained from a boy under two years old with a congenital heart defect. The CDR3: CASSQGTASERTDTQYF. The CDR3 coding sequence is TGCGCCAGCAGCCAAGGCACGGCTAGCGAAAGGACAGATACGCAGTATTTT.